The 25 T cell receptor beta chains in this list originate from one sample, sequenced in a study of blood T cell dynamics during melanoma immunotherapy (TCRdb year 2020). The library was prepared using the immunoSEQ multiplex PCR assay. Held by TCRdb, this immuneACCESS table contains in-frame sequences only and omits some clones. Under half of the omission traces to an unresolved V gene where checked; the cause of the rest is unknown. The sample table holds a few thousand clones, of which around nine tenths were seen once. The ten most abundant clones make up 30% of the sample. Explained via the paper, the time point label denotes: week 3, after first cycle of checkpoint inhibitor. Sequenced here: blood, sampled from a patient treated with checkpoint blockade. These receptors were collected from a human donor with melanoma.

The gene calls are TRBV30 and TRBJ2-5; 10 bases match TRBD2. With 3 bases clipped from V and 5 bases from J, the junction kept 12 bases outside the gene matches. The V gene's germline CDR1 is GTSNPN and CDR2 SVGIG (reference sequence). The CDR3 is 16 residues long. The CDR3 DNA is TGTGCCTGGAGCCCTTGGACTAGCGGTATAACGGAGACCCAGTACTTC. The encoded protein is CAWSPWTSGITETQYF.

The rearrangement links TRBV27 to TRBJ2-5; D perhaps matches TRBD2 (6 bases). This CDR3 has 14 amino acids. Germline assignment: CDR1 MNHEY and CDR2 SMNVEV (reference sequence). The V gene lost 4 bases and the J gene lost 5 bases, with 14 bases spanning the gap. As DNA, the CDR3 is TGTGCCAGCAGTTCCCCGACTAGAAGGGAGACCCAGTACTTC. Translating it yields CASSSPTRRETQYF.

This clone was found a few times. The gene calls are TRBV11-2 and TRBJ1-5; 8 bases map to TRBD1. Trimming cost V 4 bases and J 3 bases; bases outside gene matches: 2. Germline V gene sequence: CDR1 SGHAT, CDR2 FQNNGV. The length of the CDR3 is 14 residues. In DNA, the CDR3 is TGTGCCAGCAGCTCAGGGGGCAACAATCAGCCCCAGCATTTT. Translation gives CASSSGGNNQPQHF.

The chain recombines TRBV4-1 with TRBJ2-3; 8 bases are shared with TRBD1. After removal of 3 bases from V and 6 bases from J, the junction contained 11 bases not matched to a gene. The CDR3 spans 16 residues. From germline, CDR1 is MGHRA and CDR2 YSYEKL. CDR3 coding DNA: TGCGCCAGCAGCCAGACTAATGCAGGGGGCCTGGATACGCAGTATTTT. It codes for CASSQTNAGGLDTQYF.

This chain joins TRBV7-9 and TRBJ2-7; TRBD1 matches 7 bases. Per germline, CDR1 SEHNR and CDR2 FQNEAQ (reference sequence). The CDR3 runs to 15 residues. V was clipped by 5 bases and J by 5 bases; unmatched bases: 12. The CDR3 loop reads CASSAYDRAGDEQYF. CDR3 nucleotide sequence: TGTGCCAGCAGCGCTTACGACAGGGCTGGCGACGAGCAGTACTTC. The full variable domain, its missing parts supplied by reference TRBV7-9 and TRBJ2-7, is DTGVSQNPRHKITKRGQNVTFRCDPISEHNRLYWYRQTLGQGPEFLTYFQNEAQLEKSRLLSDRFSAERPKGSFSTLEIQRTEQGDSAMYLCASSAYDRAGDEQYFGPGTRLTVT.

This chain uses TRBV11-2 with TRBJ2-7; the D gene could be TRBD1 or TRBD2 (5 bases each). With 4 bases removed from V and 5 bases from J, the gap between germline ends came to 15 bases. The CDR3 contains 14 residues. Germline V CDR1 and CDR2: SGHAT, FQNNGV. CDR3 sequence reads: CASSSGPPWNEQYF. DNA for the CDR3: TGTGCCAGCAGCTCGGGACCGCCTTGGAACGAGCAGTACTTC. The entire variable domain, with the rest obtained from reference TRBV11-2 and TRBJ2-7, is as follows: EAGVAQSPRYKIIEKRQSVAFWCNPISGHATLYWYQQILGQGPKLLIQFQNNGVVDDSQLPKDRFSAERLKGVDSTLKIQPAKLEDSAVYLCASSSGPPWNEQYFGPGTRLTVT.

The CDR3 here is CAIKVRDYNTEAFF. The CDR3, as DNA: TGTGCCATCAAGGTTCGGGATTACAACACTGAAGCTTTCTTT. This chain joins TRBV10-3 and TRBJ1-1; D is ambiguous. CDR1 and CDR2 (germline): ENHRY, SYGVKD. Trimming took 7 bases from V and 2 from J, leaving 14 bases between them. There are 14 residues in the CDR3.

The CDR3 nucleotides read TGTGCCAGCAGCTTTCTCGTGCGGGGCGAGCAGTACTTC. Its translation: CASSFLVRGEQYF. The chain is built from TRBV11-1 and TRBJ2-7, with D perhaps TRBD2 (6 bases). Germline V gene data show CDR1 as SGHAT and CDR2 as FQDESV (reference sequence). V was trimmed by 3 bases and J by 6 bases, leaving 12 bases between them. This CDR3 has 13 residues.

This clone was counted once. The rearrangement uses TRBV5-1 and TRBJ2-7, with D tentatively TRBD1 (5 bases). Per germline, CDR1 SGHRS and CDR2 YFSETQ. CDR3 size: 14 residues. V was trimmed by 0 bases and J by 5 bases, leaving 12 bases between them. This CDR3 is CASSLVDTQDEQYF. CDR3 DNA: TGCGCCAGCAGCTTGGTGGACACACAGGACGAGCAGTACTTC.

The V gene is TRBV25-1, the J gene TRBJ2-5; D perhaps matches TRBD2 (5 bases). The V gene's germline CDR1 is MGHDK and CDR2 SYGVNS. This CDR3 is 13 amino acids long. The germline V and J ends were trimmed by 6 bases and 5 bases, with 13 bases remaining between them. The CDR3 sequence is CASSEPGLETQYF. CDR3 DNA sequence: TGTGCCAGCAGCGAACCGGGATTGGAGACCCAGTACTTC.

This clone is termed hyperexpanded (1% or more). This chain's CDR3 is CASRGQGASDTEAFF. CDR3 coding DNA: TGTGCCAGCAGGGGACAGGGGGCTTCAGACACTGAAGCTTTCTTT. The chain carries TRBV2 and TRBJ1-1; 12 bases match TRBD1. Germline CDR1 SNHLY, CDR2 FYNNEI. The V gene end was trimmed by 6 bases and the J gene end by 3 bases; junction bases not matched to a gene: 5. This CDR3 contains 15 residues.

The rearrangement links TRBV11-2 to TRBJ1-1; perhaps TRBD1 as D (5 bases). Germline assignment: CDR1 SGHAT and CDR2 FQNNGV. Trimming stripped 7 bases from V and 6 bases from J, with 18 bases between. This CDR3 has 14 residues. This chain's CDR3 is CASTVSGGLSEAFF. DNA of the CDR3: TGTGCCAGCACCGTAAGCGGGGGACTCTCTGAAGCTTTCTTT.

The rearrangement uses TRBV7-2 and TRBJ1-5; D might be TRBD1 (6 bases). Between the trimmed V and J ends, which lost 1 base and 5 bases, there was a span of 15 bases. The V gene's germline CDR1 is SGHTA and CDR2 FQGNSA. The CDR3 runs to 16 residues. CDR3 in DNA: TGTGCCAGCAGCTTAGGGGGCAGGGGTACTTATCAGCCCCAGCATTTT. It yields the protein CASSLGGRGTYQPQHF.

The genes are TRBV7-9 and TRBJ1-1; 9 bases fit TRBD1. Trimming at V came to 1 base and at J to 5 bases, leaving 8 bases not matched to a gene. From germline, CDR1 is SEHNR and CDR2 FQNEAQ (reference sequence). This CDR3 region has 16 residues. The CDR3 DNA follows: TGTGCCAGCAGCTTAGAATGGGGACAGGGAAAGACTGAAGCTTTCTTT. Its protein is CASSLEWGQGKTEAFF.

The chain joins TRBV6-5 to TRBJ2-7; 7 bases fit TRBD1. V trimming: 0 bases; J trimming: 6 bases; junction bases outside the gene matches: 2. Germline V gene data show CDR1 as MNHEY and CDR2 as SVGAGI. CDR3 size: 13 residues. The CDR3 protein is CASSYSTGLEQYF. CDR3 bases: TGTGCCAGCAGTTACTCGACAGGGCTCGAGCAGTACTTC.

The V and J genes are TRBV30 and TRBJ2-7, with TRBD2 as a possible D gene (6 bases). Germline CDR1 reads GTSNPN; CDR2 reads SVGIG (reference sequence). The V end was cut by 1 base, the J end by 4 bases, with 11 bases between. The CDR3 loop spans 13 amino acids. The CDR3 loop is CAWSGRGGYEQYF. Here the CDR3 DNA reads TGTGCCTGGAGTGGGAGGGGAGGATACGAGCAGTACTTC.

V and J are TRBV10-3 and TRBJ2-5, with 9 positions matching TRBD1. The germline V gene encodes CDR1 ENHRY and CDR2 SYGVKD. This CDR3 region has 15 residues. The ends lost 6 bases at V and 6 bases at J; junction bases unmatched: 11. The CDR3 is CAISLQGQGIKTQYF. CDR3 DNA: TGTGCCATCAGCCTACAGGGACAGGGAATAAAGACCCAGTACTTC.

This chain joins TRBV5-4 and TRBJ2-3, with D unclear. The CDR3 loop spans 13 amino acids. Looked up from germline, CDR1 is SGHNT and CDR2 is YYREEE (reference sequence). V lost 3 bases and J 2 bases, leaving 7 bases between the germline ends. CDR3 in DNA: TGTGCCAGCAGCTCCCCAAACACAGATACGCAGTATTTT. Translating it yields CASSSPNTDTQYF.

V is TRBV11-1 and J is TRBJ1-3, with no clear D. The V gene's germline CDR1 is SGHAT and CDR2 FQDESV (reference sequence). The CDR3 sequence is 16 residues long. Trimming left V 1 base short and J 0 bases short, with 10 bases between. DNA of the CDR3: TGTGCCAGCAGCTTAGTGGTCACGAGCTCTGGAAACACCATATATTTT. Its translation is CASSLVVTSSGNTIYF. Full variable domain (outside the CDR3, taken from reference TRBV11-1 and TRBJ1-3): EAEVAQSPRYKITEKSQAVAFWCDPISGHATLYWYRQILGQGPELLVQFQDESVVDDSQLPKDRFSAERLKGVDSTLKIQPAELGDSAMYLCASSLVVTSSGNTIYFGEGSWLTVV.

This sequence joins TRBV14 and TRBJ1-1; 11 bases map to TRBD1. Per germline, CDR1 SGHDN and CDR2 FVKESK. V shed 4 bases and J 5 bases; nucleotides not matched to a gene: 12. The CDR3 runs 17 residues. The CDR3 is CASSRGRTGGLGTEAFF. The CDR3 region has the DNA TGTGCCAGCAGCCGGGGAAGGACAGGGGGCTTGGGTACTGAAGCTTTCTTT. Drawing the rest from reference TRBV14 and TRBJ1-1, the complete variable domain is EAGVTQFPSHSVIEKGQTVTLRCDPISGHDNLYWYRRVMGKEIKFLLHFVKESKQDESGMPNNRFLAERTGGTYSTLKVQPAELEDSGVYFCASSRGRTGGLGTEAFFGQGTRLTVV.

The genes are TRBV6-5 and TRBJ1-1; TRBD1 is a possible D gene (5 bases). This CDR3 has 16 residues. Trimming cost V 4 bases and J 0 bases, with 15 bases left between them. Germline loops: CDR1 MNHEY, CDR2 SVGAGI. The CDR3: CASSSSVGVMNTEAFF. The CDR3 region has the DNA TGTGCCAGCAGTTCATCCGTGGGGGTCATGAACACTGAAGCTTTCTTT.

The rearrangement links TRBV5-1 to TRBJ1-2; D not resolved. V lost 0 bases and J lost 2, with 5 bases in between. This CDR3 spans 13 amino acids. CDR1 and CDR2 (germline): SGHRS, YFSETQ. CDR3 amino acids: CASSLAANYGYTF. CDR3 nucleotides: TGCGCCAGCAGCTTGGCGGCCAACTATGGCTACACCTTC.

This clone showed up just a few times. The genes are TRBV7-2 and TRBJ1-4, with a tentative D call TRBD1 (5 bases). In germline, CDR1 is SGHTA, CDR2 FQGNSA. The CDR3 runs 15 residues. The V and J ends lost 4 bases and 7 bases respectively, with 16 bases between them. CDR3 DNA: TGTGCCAGCAGCTCCCAAAGCGGGGCAGGTGAAAAACTGTTTTTT. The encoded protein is CASSSQSGAGEKLFF.

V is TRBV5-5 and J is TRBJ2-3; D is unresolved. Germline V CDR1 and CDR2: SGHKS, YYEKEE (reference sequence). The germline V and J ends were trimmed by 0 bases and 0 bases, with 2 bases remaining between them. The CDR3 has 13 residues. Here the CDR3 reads CASSLGSTDTQYF. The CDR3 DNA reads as TGTGCCAGCAGCTTGGGAAGCACAGATACGCAGTATTTT. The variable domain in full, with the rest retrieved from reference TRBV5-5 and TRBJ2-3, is DAGVTQSPTHLIKTRGQQVTLRCSPISGHKSVSWYQQVLGQGPQFIFQYYEKEERGRGNFPDRFSARQFPNYSSELNVNALLLGDSALYLCASSLGSTDTQYFGPGTRLTVL.

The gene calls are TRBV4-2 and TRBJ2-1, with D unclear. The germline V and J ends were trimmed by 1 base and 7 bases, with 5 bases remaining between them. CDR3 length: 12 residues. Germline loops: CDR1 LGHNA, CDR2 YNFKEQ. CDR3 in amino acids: CASSQGRNEQFF. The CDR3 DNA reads TGTGCCAGCAGCCAAGGGAGAAATGAGCAGTTCTTC.